In this sample, the clone carrying this T cell receptor (beta chain) turned up a few times. These data come from a study of metastatic and nonmetastatic thyroid tumors. V was clipped by 1 base and J by 5 bases, with 11 bases between them. The germline CDR1 and CDR2 sequences are SEHNR and FQNEAQ (reference sequence). This CDR3 comprises 14 residues. No treatment had been given to any patient before thyroid surgery. TCRdb re-clonotyped the PCR reads via MiXCR. Among 35,000 to 55,000 clones listed, less than 3.5% were seen once. The specimen was blood. The TCR originated in a female donor with papillary thyroid cancer or a benign thyroid nodule (not recorded which). Some clones in this sample may be carry-over from other donors' samples. J is TRBJ1-1 and V is TRBV7-9; TRBD1 is a possible D gene (5 bases). The CDR3 loop reads CASSLGGSWTEAFF. CDR3 DNA: TGTGCCAGCAGCTTAGGGGGGAGTTGGACTGAAGCTTTCTTT.